The present TCR beta chain was sequenced within a study of Ad26.COV2.S vaccination and SARS-CoV-2 variants. General study results and limits: Substantial post-vaccination breadth of spike-specific CD8+ and CD4+ T cell responses was reported. Quantification of TCR breadth and depth may have yielded underestimates of total T cell responses.

The method was immunoSEQ multiplex PCR; TCRdb's version includes in-frame clones alone and lacks a portion of them. The sample yields 500,000 or so clones, around 88% seen once. With regard to this clone: Its target is unknown.

The sample's treatment: some 20 received Ad26.COV2.S at low or high dose, single or two shots; 5 received placebo; per-sample allocation not given. Sampling took place 63 days after the first vaccine or placebo injection. Whoever gave the sample was an adult aged 18-55 years in Boston. The germline gives CDR1 SQVTM, CDR2 ANQGSEA. Trimming shortened V by 4 bases and J by 3 bases, and 16 bases separated the two germline ends. The length of the CDR3 is 14 residues. This clonotype was obtained from a person aged 18-65 years who received the Ad26.COV2.S COVID-19 vaccine or a placebo. V and J are TRBV29-1 and TRBJ2-7; possibly TRBD2 for D (6 bases). The sample consisted of peripheral blood, taken in a trial of Ad26.COV2.S vaccine versus placebo. The CDR3 DNA follows: TGCAGCGTTGTGACCCGCCTGGGAGGCTACGAGCAGTACTTC. It encodes CSVVTRLGGYEQYF.